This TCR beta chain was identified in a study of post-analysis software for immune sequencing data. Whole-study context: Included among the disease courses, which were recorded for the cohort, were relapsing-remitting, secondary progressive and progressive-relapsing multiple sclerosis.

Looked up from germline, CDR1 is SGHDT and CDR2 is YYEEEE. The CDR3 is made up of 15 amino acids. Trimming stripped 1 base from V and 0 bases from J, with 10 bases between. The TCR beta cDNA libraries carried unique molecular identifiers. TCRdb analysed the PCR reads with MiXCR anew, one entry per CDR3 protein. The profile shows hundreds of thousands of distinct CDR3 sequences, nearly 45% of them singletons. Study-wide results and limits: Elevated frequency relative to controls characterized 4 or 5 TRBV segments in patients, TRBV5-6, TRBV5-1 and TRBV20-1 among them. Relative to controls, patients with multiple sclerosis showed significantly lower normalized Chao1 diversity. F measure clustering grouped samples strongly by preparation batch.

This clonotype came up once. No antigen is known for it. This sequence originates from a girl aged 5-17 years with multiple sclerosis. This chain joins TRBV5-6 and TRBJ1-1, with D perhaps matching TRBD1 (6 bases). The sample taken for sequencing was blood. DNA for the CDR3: TGTGCCAGCAGCTTGCCAGACAGGATGAACACTGAAGCTTTCTTT. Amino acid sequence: CASSLPDRMNTEAFF.